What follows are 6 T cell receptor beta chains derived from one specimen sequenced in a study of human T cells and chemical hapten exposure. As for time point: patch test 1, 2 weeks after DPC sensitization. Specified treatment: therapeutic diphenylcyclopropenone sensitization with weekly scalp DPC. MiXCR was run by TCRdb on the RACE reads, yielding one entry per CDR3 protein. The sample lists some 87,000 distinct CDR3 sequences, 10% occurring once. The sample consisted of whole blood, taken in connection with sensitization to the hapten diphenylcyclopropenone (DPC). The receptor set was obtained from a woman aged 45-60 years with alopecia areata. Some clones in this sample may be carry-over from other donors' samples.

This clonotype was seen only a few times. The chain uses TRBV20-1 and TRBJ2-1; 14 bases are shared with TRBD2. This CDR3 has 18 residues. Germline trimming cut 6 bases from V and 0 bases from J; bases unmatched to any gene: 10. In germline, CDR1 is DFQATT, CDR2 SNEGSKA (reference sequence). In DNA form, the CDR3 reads TGCAGTGCACCGGGACTAGCGGGAGTAAGGAGCTCCTACAATGAGCAGTTCTTC. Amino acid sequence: CSAPGLAGVRSSYNEQFF.

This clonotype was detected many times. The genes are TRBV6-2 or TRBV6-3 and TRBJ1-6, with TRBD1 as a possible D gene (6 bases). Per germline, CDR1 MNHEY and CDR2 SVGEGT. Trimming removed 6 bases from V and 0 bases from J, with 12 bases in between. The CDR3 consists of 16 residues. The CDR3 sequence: CASSRDRSSYNSPLHF. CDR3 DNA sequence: TGTGCCAGCAGCCGCGACAGGAGCTCCTATAATTCACCCCTCCACTTT.

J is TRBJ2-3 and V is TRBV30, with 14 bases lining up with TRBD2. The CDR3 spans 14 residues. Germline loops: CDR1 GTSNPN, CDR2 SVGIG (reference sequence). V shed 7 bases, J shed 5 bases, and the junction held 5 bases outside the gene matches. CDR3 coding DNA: TGTGCCTCCAGACTAGCGGGAGGGGGAGATACGCAGTATTTT. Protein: CASRLAGGGDTQYF.

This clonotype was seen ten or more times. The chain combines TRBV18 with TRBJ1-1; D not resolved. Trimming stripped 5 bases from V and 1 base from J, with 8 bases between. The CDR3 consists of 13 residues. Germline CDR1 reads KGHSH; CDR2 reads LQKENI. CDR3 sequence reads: CASSLKENTEAFF. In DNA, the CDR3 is TGTGCCAGCTCATTAAAGGAGAACACTGAAGCTTTCTTT.

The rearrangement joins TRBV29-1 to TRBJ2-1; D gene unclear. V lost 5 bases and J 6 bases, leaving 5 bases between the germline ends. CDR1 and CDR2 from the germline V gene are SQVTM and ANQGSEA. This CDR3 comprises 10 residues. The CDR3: CSVLVNEQFF. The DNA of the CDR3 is TGCAGCGTTTTGGTCAATGAGCAGTTCTTC.

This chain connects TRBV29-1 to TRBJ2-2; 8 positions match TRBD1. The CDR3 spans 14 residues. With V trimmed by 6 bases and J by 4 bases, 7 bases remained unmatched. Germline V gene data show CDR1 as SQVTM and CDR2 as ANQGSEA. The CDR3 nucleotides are TGCAGCGTGGTCCGGACAGGGACCACCGGGGAGCTGTTTTTT. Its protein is CSVVRTGTTGELFF.